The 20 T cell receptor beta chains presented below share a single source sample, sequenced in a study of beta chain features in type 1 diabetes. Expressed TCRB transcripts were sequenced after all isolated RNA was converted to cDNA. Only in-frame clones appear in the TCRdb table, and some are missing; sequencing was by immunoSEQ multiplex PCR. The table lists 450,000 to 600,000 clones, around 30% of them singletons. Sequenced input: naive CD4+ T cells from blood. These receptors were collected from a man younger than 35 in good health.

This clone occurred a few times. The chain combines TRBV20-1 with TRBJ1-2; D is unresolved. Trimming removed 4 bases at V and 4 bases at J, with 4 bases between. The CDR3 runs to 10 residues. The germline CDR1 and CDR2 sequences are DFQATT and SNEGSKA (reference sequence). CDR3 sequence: CSANTYGYTF. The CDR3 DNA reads TGCAGTGCTAACACCTATGGCTACACCTTC.

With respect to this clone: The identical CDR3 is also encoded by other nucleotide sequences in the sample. CDR3 residues: CASSVELAVSTDTQYF. The CDR3 DNA sequence: TGTGCCAGCAGCGTAGAACTAGCGGTTAGCACAGATACGCAGTATTTT. V and J are TRBV9 and TRBJ2-3, with TRBD2 matching 8 bases. Germline V gene data show CDR1 as SGDLS and CDR2 as YYNGEE. J gave up 0 bases and V 0 bases, and 3 bases lay outside the gene matches. The CDR3 has 16 amino acids.

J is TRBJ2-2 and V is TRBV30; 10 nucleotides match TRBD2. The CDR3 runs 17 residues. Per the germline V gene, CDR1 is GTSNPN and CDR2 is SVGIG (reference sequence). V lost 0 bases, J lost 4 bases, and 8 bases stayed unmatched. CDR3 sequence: CAWSVNGLAGVTGELFF. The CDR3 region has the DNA TGTGCCTGGAGTGTAAACGGGCTAGCGGGAGTCACCGGGGAGCTGTTTTTT.

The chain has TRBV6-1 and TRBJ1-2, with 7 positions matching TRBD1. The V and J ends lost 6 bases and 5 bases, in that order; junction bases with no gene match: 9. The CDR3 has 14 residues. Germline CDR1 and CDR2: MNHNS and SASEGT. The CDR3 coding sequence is TGTGCCAGCAGGGAGTTTGGGACAGCATATGGCTACACCTTC. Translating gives CASREFGTAYGYTF.

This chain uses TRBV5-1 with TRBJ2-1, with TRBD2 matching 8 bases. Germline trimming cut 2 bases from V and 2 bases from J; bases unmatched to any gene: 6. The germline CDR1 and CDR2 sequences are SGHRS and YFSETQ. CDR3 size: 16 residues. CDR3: CASSFVAGIPYNEQFF. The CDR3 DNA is TGCGCCAGCAGCTTCGTAGCGGGAATCCCCTACAATGAGCAGTTCTTC.

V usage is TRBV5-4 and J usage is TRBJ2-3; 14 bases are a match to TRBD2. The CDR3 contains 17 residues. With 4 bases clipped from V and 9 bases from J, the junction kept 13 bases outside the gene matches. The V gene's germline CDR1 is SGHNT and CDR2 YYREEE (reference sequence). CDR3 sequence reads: CASSSGLAGGTGGTQYF. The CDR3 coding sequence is TGTGCCAGCAGCAGTGGACTAGCGGGAGGCACCGGGGGGACGCAGTATTTT.

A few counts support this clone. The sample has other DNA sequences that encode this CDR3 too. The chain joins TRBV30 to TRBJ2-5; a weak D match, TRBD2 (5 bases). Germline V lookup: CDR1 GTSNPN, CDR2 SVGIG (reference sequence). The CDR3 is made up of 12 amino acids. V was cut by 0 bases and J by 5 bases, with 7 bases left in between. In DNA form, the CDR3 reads TGTGCCTGGAGTGTACTAGGGGAGACCCAGTACTTC. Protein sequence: CAWSVLGETQYF.

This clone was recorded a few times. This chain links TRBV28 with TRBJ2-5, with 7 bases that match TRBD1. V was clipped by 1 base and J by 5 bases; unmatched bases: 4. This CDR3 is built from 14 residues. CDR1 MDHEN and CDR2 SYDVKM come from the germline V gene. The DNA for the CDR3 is TGTGCCAGCAGTTTATCAGGGGGAATGGAGACCCAGTACTTC. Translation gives CASSLSGGMETQYF.

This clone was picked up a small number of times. The CDR3 here is CASSEGNQETQYF. The CDR3 DNA reads TGCGCCAGCAGCGAAGGGAACCAAGAGACCCAGTACTTC. V gene TRBV5-1 combines with J gene TRBJ2-7; no definite D call. With the DNA end fitting TRBJ2-5 better, the J assignment may be wrong. This CDR3 spans 13 amino acids. The germline V gene has CDR1 SGHRS and CDR2 YFSETQ.

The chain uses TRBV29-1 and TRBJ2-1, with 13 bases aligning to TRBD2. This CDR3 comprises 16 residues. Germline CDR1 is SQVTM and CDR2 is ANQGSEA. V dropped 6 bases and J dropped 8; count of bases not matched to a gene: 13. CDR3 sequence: CSVPRTRTSGSHEQFF. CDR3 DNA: TGCAGCGTCCCACGGACCCGGACTAGCGGGAGCCATGAGCAGTTCTTC.

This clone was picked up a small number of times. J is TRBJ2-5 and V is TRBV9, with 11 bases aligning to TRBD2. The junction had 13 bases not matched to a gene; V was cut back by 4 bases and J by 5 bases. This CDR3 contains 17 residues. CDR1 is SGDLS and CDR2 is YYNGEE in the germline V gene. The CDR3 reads CASSPGTSGLPVETQYF. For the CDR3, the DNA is TGTGCCAGCAGCCCCGGGACTAGCGGACTCCCCGTGGAGACCCAGTACTTC.

The CDR3 DNA reads as TGTGCCACGGTAGACAGCCGTTCTGGCTATGGCTACACCTTC. It yields the protein CATVDSRSGYGYTF. This rearrangement joins TRBV25-1 to TRBJ1-2; D is perhaps TRBD1 (5 bases). The V gene's germline CDR1 is MGHDK and CDR2 SYGVNS. Trimming pared 10 bases from V and 4 bases from J, leaving 19 bases between. The CDR3 runs 14 residues.

The CDR3 loop reads CASSFRQANEKLFF. CDR3 in DNA: TGCGCCAGCAGCTTTAGACAGGCTAATGAAAAACTGTTTTTT. The V gene is TRBV4-1, the J gene TRBJ1-4; tentative D call: TRBD1 (6 bases). The germline V gene has CDR1 MGHRA and CDR2 YSYEKL. The V end was cut by 5 bases, the J end by 3 bases, with 10 bases between. This CDR3 has 14 residues.

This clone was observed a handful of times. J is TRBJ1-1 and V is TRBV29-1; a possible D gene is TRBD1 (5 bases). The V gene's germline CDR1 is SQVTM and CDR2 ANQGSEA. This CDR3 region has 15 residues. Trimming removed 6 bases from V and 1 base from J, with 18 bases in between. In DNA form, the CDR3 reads TGCAGCGTAGTAAGACAGCTCCTCGGGAACACTGAAGCTTTCTTT. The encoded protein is CSVVRQLLGNTEAFF.

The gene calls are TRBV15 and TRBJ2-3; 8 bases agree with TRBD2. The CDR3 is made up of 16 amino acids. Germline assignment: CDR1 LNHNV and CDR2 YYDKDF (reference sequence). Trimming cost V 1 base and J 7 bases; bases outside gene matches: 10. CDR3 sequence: CATSRARSGSTYTQYF. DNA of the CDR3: TGTGCCACCAGCAGAGCTCGGAGCGGGAGTACGTATACGCAGTATTTT.

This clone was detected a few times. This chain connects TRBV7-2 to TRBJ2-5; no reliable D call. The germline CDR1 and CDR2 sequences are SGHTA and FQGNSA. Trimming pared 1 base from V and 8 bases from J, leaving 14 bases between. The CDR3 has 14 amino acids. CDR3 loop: CASSLVGFPVTQYF. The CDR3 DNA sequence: TGTGCCAGCAGCTTAGTTGGCTTCCCGGTAACCCAGTACTTC.

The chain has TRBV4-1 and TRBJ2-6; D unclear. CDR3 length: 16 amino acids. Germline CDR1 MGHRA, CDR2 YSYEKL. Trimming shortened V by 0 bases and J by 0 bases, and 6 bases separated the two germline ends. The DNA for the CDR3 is TGCGCCAGCAGCCAAGATCTCTACTCTGGGGCCAACGTCCTGACTTTC. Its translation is CASSQDLYSGANVLTF.

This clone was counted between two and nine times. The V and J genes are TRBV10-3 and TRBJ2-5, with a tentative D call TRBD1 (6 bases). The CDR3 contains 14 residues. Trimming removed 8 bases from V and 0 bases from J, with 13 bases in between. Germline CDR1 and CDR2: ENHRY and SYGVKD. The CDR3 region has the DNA TGTGCCATCGGGTGGGGACAAAACCAAGAGACCCAGTACTTC. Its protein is CAIGWGQNQETQYF.

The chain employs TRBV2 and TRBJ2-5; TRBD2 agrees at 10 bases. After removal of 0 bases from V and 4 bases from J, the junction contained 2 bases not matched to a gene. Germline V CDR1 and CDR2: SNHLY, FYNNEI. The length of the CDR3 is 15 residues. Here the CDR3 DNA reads TGTGCCAGCAGTGAAGCTTCTAGCGGGAGAGAGACCCAGTACTTC. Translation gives CASSEASSGRETQYF.

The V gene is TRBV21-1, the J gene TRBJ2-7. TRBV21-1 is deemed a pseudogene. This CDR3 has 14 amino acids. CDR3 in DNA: TGTGCCAGCAGCGGACGATTTCAGGCAAACGAGCAGTACTTC. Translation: CASSGRFQANEQYF.